The 5 T cell receptor beta chains given below trace back to one sample, sequenced in a study of OX40 agonist ivuxolimab in advanced cancers. Measured with immunoSEQ multiplex PCR; TCRdb has only the in-frame clones, and not every one. Of about 48,000 clones in the sample, about 81% were seen once. The sample in question was CD4+ or CD8+ T cells sorted from blood, obtained in a trial of the OX40 agonist ivuxolimab. The receptors were gathered from an adult with an advanced solid tumor such as melanoma, head and neck, liver or kidney cancer.

This chain links TRBV7-2 with TRBJ1-3; 10 nucleotides match TRBD1. The CDR3 has 15 amino acids. V trimming: 5 bases; J trimming: 4 bases; junction bases outside the gene matches: 5. Germline loops: CDR1 SGHTA, CDR2 FQGNSA. CDR3 region: CASSKDRGQGNTIYF. The CDR3 nucleotides are TGTGCCAGCAGCAAAGACAGGGGGCAAGGAAACACCATATATTTT.

The chain joins TRBV5-4 to TRBJ2-3; 14 nucleotides align to TRBD2. Per germline, CDR1 SGHNT and CDR2 YYREEE (reference sequence). The CDR3 loop spans 17 amino acids. V shed 6 bases, J shed 1 base, and the junction held 7 bases outside the gene matches. The CDR3 nucleotides are TGTGCCAGCACCACGGGACTAGCGGGAGTGGGCACAGATACGCAGTATTTT. Protein product: CASTTGLAGVGTDTQYF. Combining the CDR3 with reference TRBV5-4 and TRBJ2-3 gives the whole variable domain ETGVTQSPTHLIKTRGQQVTLRCSSQSGHNTVSWYQQALGQGPQFIFQYYREEENGRGNFPPRFSGLQFPNYSSELNVNALELDDSALYLCASTTGLAGVGTDTQYFGPGTRLTVL.

This chain connects TRBV5-1 to TRBJ2-4; D unclear. Germline CDR1 and CDR2: SGHRS and YFSETQ. CDR3 length: 12 residues. The V end lost 5 bases, the J end lost 7 bases, and 10 bases lay between the germline ends. CDR3 in amino acids: CASSHDGNIQYF. CDR3 sequence (DNA): TGCGCCAGCAGTCACGACGGCAACATTCAGTACTTC. Using reference TRBV5-1 and TRBJ2-4 for the parts outside the CDR3, the full variable domain is KAGVTQTPRYLIKTRGQQVTLSCSPISGHRSVSWYQQTPGQGLQFLFEYFSETQRNKGNFPGRFSGRQFSNSRSEMNVSTLELGDSALYLCASSHDGNIQYFGAGTRLSVL.

This chain joins TRBV9 and TRBJ2-7; TRBD2 is a possible D gene (6 bases). The ends were cut back, 0 bases at V and 1 base at J, with 11 bases in the middle. Germline loops: CDR1 SGDLS, CDR2 YYNGEE. The CDR3 contains 15 residues. This chain's CDR3 is CASSVGLAFSYEQYF. CDR3 bases: TGTGCCAGCAGCGTAGGTCTAGCGTTTTCCTACGAGCAGTACTTC.

Of note for this clone: At one boundary the junction diverges from the germline segment, which might be a read error. This chain connects TRBV5-4 to TRBJ1-6; tentative D call: TRBD1 (5 bases). This CDR3 has 18 amino acids. Germline V gene sequence: CDR1 SGHNT, CDR2 YYREEE (reference sequence). The CDR3 nucleotides are TGCGCCAGCAGCCAAGAGTTCCAGGGAGGGAGGAATAATTCACCCCTCCACTTT. It specifies CASSQEFQGGRNNSPLHF.